This TCR beta chain comes out of a study of T cells in Graves' hyperthyroidism and ophthalmopathy. The CDR3 sequence is 14 residues long. The J segment lost 2 bases and the V segment lost 4 bases, leaving 5 bases of the junction unmatched. Germline lookup yields CDR1 SGHRS and CDR2 YFSETQ. This clonotype appeared a few times. Antigen unknown. From RNA transcripts, TCR beta CDR3 regions were amplified. The primer set for the first-round RT-PCR of the TCR CDR3 was HTBI. In TCRdb, the multiplex PCR reads were re-called with MiXCR into one record per CDR3 protein. The table has hundreds of thousands of distinct CDR3 sequences, about 19% seen once. Hyperthyroidism, newly diagnosed and lasting under 2 months, affected patients aged 18 to 65. Clinicians diagnosed patients from clinical symptoms, serum thyroxine and TRAb, thyroid ultrasound and orbital computed tomography. Study conclusions and caveats: Most clonotypes that expanded in the thyroid above 0.001 also showed up in blood.

Material: blood. The chain is built from TRBV5-1 and TRBJ1-2, with TRBD1 matching over 7 bases. The receptor's source is a woman aged 45-65 years with Graves' hyperthyroidism that later progressed to Graves' ophthalmopathy. The CDR3 reads CASSVTGYNYGYTF. In DNA form, the CDR3 reads TGCGCCAGCAGCGTGACAGGGTACAACTATGGCTACACCTTC.